Shown below are 13 T cell receptor beta chains from a single sample sequenced in a study of blood T cell repertoires in COVID-19. Using immunoSEQ multiplex PCR, the repertoire was profiled, and TCRdb retains in-frame clones only, with some absent. The sample records about 440,000 clones, roughly 88% being singletons. Input material: peripheral blood. Receptors originate from a woman in her 50s with COVID-19, enrolled during active disease.

The V call is TRBV2, the J call TRBJ1-2, with 10 bases matching TRBD1. This CDR3 has 14 residues. V lost 4 bases to trimming and J lost 7 bases; unmatched junction nucleotides: 6. CDR1 and CDR2 (germline): SNHLY, FYNNEI. CDR3 nucleotides: TGTGCCAGCAGTGTTGACAGGGGGCGCCTTGGCTACACCTTC. This gives the protein CASSVDRGRLGYTF.

V gene TRBV7-2 combines with J gene TRBJ2-2, with 8 bases lining up with TRBD1. Germline loops: CDR1 SGHTA, CDR2 FQGNSA. J gave up 1 base and V 4 bases, and 2 bases lay outside the gene matches. The CDR3 loop spans 15 amino acids. CDR3 sequence reads: CASSWGQVNTGELFF. The DNA of the CDR3 is TGTGCCAGCAGCTGGGGACAGGTGAACACCGGGGAGCTGTTTTTT. The full variable domain, in which reference TRBV7-2 and TRBJ2-2 provide the parts outside the CDR3, is GAGVSQSPSNKVTEKGKDVELRCDPISGHTALYWYRQSLGQGLEFLIYFQGNSAPDKSGLPSDRFSAERTGGSVSTLTIQRTQQEDSAVYLCASSWGQVNTGELFFGEGSRLTVL.

V and J are TRBV7-2 and TRBJ1-6; maybe TRBD1 (5 bases). From germline, CDR1 is SGHTA and CDR2 FQGNSA. V was cut by 5 bases and J by 7 bases, with 12 bases left in between. The CDR3 runs 14 residues. This CDR3 is CASSPGGDNSPLHF. CDR3 nucleotides: TGTGCCAGCAGCCCCGGGGGGGACAATTCACCCCTCCACTTT.

The chain couples TRBV18 to TRBJ2-2; no reliable D call. CDR1 is KGHSH and CDR2 is LQKENI in the germline V gene. The CDR3 contains 16 residues. Trimming removed 5 bases from V and 0 bases from J, with 13 bases in between. This CDR3 is CASSIVESANTGELFF. CDR3 DNA sequence: TGTGCCAGCTCAATAGTGGAGAGCGCGAACACCGGGGAGCTGTTTTTT.

V usage is TRBV7-9 and J usage is TRBJ2-7; TRBD1 matches 8 bases. V shed 5 bases, J shed 8 bases, and the junction held 5 bases outside the gene matches. CDR1 is SEHNR, CDR2 FQNEAQ, per germline (reference sequence). CDR3 length: 12 amino acids. CDR3 sequence: CASSPDRAQQYF. The CDR3 bases are TGTGCCAGCAGCCCGGACAGGGCTCAGCAGTACTTC.

V and J are TRBV24-1 and TRBJ2-5; the match to TRBD1 covers 9 bases. This CDR3 is built from 16 residues. The V segment lost 4 bases and the J segment 3 bases; nucleotides outside the gene matches: 8. Germline V gene lookup returns CDR1 KGHDR and CDR2 SFDVKD. CDR3: CATSDLGQGGEETQYF. DNA for the CDR3: TGTGCCACCAGTGACCTGGGACAGGGAGGGGAAGAGACCCAGTACTTC.

V gene TRBV5-1 combines with J gene TRBJ1-1, with TRBD1 matching over 9 bases. Per germline, CDR1 SGHRS and CDR2 YFSETQ. Trimming removed 1 base from V and 4 bases from J; junction bases left unmatched: 5. CDR3 size: 15 residues. Here the CDR3 DNA reads TGCGCCAGCAGCTTGTCCGGACAGGGGAGCACTGAAGCTTTCTTT. This codes for CASSLSGQGSTEAFF.

This rearrangement joins TRBV2 to TRBJ2-2, with a weak D call TRBD1 (5 bases). V was pared by 6 bases and J by 7 bases, with 9 bases between. Germline CDR1 SNHLY, CDR2 FYNNEI. The CDR3 sequence is 12 residues long. The CDR3 spells CASSAGYGELFF. The CDR3 DNA follows: TGTGCCAGCAGCGCAGGGTACGGGGAGCTGTTTTTT.

The J gene is TRBJ1-5, the V gene TRBV10-3, with D uncertain. The V gene lost 0 bases and the J gene lost 4 bases, with 7 bases spanning the gap. Germline loops: CDR1 ENHRY, CDR2 SYGVKD. CDR3 size: 14 residues. This chain's CDR3 is CAISESMANQPQHF. The DNA of the CDR3 is TGTGCCATCAGTGAGTCAATGGCAAATCAGCCCCAGCATTTT.

This clone was detected once. The rearrangement joins TRBV11-3 to TRBJ2-7; D perhaps matches TRBD1 (6 bases). The CDR3 consists of 13 residues. CDR1 is SGHNT, CDR2 YENEEA, per germline. V lost 5 bases and J 9 bases, leaving 17 bases between the germline ends. The CDR3 DNA reads as TGTGCCAGCAGCCTATCCCGGACAGCTGGGCAGTACTTC. It encodes CASSLSRTAGQYF.

This clone was recorded only once. The chain has TRBV28 and TRBJ1-1; TRBD1 matches 9 bases. Per the germline V gene, CDR1 is MDHEN and CDR2 is SYDVKM. The length of the CDR3 is 15 residues. V gave up 6 bases and J gave up 0 bases; unmatched junction bases: 5. The CDR3 sequence is CASRVGTGMNTEAFF. Here the CDR3 DNA reads TGTGCCAGCAGAGTCGGGACAGGGATGAACACTGAAGCTTTCTTT.

The chain links TRBV5-4 to TRBJ1-2, with 7 bases identical to TRBD1. This CDR3 has 17 amino acids. Germline CDR1 SGHNT, CDR2 YYREEE (reference sequence). Trimming took 4 bases from V and 2 from J; bases not matched to a gene: 14. The CDR3 region is CASSPGQARGPNYGYTF. CDR3 nucleotide sequence: TGTGCCAGCAGCCCAGGACAGGCCCGGGGCCCCAACTATGGCTACACCTTC.

The genes are TRBV5-4 and TRBJ1-2, with TRBD1 identical over 8 bases. From germline, CDR1 is SGHNT and CDR2 YYREEE (reference sequence). V was clipped by 0 bases and J by 7 bases; unmatched bases: 8. This CDR3 comprises 15 residues. The CDR3 region is CASSLAVGQGAGYTF. CDR3 DNA: TGTGCCAGCAGCTTGGCTGTTGGGCAGGGGGCTGGCTACACCTTC.